The 14 T cell receptor beta chains reported below all come from one sample, sequenced in a study of regulatory T cells in long-lasting Graves disease. The time point is: persistent/refractory GD, antithyroid drugs over 5 years with positive TRAb. RNA from PBMCs was the source of the TCR library. According to the study, TCR beta libraries were built with iRepertoire HTBI primers and CDR3-region Arm-PCR. TCRdb ran MiXCR on the multiplex PCR reads and lists one entry per CDR3 protein. The table lists about 470,000 distinct CDR3 sequences, around 20% of them singletons. The specimen was peripheral blood mononuclear cells (PBMCs), collected when the disease was refractory, from a patient treated with antithyroid drugs. These TCRs come from a female donor with Graves disease.

With respect to this clonotype: A much larger clone differs by one base, so this may be a read error. The CDR3 does not close with the conserved phenylalanine or tryptophan, likely indicating a read error. The rearrangement uses TRBV6-2 or TRBV6-3 and TRBJ1-1; D gene unclear. This CDR3 spans 17 amino acids. Trimming left V 5 bases short and J 0 bases short, with 19 bases between. Germline V gene data show CDR1 as MNHEY and CDR2 as SVGEGT. CDR3 region: CASSDYLRSSLNTEAFS. DNA for the CDR3: TGTGCCAGCAGTGACTACCTTCGGAGCTCGTTGAACACTGAAGCTTTCTCT.

The genes are TRBV28 and TRBJ1-5; D is unresolved. V was pared by 1 base and J by 0 bases, with 10 bases between. The CDR3 runs 16 residues. Germline CDR1 MDHEN, CDR2 SYDVKM. CDR3 nucleotide sequence: TGTGCCAGCAGTTTATTTCGGGAGTATAGCAATCAGCCCCAGCATTTT. The encoded protein is CASSLFREYSNQPQHF. The full variable domain, completed using reference TRBV28 and TRBJ1-5, is DVKVTQSSRYLVKRTGEKVFLECVQDMDHENMFWYRQDPGLGLRLIYFSYDVKMKEKGDIPEGYSVSREKKERFSLILESASTNQTSMYLCASSLFREYSNQPQHFGDGTRLSIL.

This clonotype was seen ten or more times. The CDR3 reads CASSLEEYGYTF. DNA of the CDR3: TGTGCCAGCAGTTTAGAGGAGTATGGCTACACCTTC. The gene calls are TRBV12-3 or TRBV12-4 and TRBJ1-2; D gene uncertain. The CDR3 has 12 amino acids. V dropped 1 base and J dropped 5 bases, with 5 bases sitting between them.

Ten or more counts support this clonotype. Sequence at one end of the junction differs from germline and may be a read error. This sequence joins TRBV5-1 and TRBJ1-1, with D unclear. The CDR3 is made up of 14 amino acids. From germline, CDR1 is SGHRS and CDR2 YFSETQ. The DNA of the CDR3 is TGTGCCAGCAGTTTAGGGCACACGAACACTGAAGCTTTCTTT. Its translation: CASSLGHTNTEAFF.

The rearrangement uses TRBV7-9 and TRBJ1-1, with D tentatively TRBD1 (6 bases). Trimming removed 3 bases at V and 1 base at J, with 15 bases between. Germline loops: CDR1 SEHNR, CDR2 FQNEAQ (reference sequence). This CDR3 contains 16 residues. In nucleotides, the CDR3 is TGTGCCAGCAGCTTTGAACAGGGCTTCCCGAACACTGAAGCTTTCTTT. This translates into CASSFEQGFPNTEAFF.

The sample holds a few counts of this clonotype. The V and J genes are TRBV12-3 or TRBV12-4 and TRBJ2-2; TRBD2 matches 11 bases. The CDR3 is 15 amino acids. With 6 bases clipped from V and 4 bases from J, the junction kept 4 bases outside the gene matches. The CDR3 nucleotides read TGTGCCAGCAGCCCCACTAGCGGGAGCACCGGGGAGCTGTTTTTT. Translating gives CASSPTSGSTGELFF.

The CDR3 DNA reads as TGTGCCAGCAGCGGAACACGGGATACGCAGTATTTT. Protein sequence: CASSGTRDTQYF. The genes are TRBV5-5 and TRBJ2-3; no definite D call. In germline, CDR1 is SGHKS, CDR2 YYEKEE (reference sequence). The CDR3 consists of 12 residues. V lost 4 bases to trimming and J lost 6 bases, with 9 bases between them. The entire variable domain, with the rest obtained from reference TRBV5-5 and TRBJ2-3, is as follows: DAGVTQSPTHLIKTRGQQVTLRCSPISGHKSVSWYQQVLGQGPQFIFQYYEKEERGRGNFPDRFSARQFPNYSSELNVNALLLGDSALYLCASSGTRDTQYFGPGTRLTVL.

This clonotype was seen more than once but under ten times. The CDR3 here is CASSSSTTRTDTQYF. CDR3 coding DNA: TGTGCCAGCAGTTCATCAACGACTCGCACAGATACGCAGTATTTT. The rearrangement joins TRBV27 to TRBJ2-3; D ambiguous. This CDR3 is built from 15 residues. From germline, CDR1 is MNHEY and CDR2 SMNVEV (reference sequence). Trimming removed 4 bases from V and 1 base from J, with 12 bases in between.

The gene calls are TRBV20-1 and TRBJ1-1; possibly TRBD1 for D (6 bases). This CDR3 has 13 amino acids. Trimming pared 1 base from V and 2 bases from J, leaving 8 bases between. CDR1 is DFQATT and CDR2 is SNEGSKA in the germline V gene (reference sequence). The CDR3 region is CSARGRGNTEAFF. CDR3 DNA: TGCAGTGCTAGAGGCAGGGGCAACACTGAAGCTTTCTTT.

This clonotype occurred many times. The CDR3 sequence is CAWSGRTGELFF. Here the CDR3 DNA reads TGTGCCTGGAGCGGACGCACCGGGGAGCTGTTTTTT. This rearrangement joins TRBV30 to TRBJ2-2; D uncertain. Germline V gene lookup returns CDR1 GTSNPN and CDR2 SVGIG (reference sequence). The length of the CDR3 is 12 residues. Trimming pared 3 bases from V and 4 bases from J, leaving 6 bases between.

This clonotype has a handful of counts. V usage is TRBV7-9 and J usage is TRBJ2-7, with D hard to call. CDR3 length: 14 amino acids. Trimming removed 4 bases at V and 2 bases at J, with 12 bases between. Germline CDR1 and CDR2: SEHNR and FQNEAQ (reference sequence). In nucleotides, the CDR3 is TGTGCCAGCAGCTCTTCATACCTGACCTACGAGCAGTACTTC. Its protein is CASSSSYLTYEQYF.

This clonotype appeared many times. CDR3 in DNA: TGTGCCAGCAGCTCCCCGCGTAGGGGCCAAAACACTGAAGCTTTCTTT. Translation: CASSSPRRGQNTEAFF. The gene calls are TRBV6-1 and TRBJ1-1, with D possibly being TRBD1 (5 bases). There are 16 residues in the CDR3. V lost 6 bases to trimming and J lost 2 bases, with 19 bases between them. CDR1 is MNHNS and CDR2 is SASEGT in the germline V gene.

This clonotype was seen only once. The chain employs TRBV6-1 and TRBJ2-7, with TRBD2 matching 11 bases. Trimming took 8 bases from V and 2 from J; bases not matched to a gene: 5. Per germline, CDR1 MNHNS and CDR2 SASEGT. The CDR3 runs 14 residues. The chain's CDR3 is CASLKLAGAYEQYF. CDR3 DNA: TGTGCCAGCCTAAAACTAGCGGGAGCCTACGAGCAGTACTTC.

This clonotype was observed many times. The chain combines TRBV6-1 with TRBJ1-5, with 7 nucleotides matching TRBD1. V dropped 6 bases and J dropped 4; count of bases not matched to a gene: 3. Looked up from germline, CDR1 is MNHNS and CDR2 is SASEGT. This CDR3 has 13 amino acids. The CDR3 DNA reads TGTGCCAGCAGACAGACAGGGAATCAGCCCCAGCATTTT. It encodes CASRQTGNQPQHF.